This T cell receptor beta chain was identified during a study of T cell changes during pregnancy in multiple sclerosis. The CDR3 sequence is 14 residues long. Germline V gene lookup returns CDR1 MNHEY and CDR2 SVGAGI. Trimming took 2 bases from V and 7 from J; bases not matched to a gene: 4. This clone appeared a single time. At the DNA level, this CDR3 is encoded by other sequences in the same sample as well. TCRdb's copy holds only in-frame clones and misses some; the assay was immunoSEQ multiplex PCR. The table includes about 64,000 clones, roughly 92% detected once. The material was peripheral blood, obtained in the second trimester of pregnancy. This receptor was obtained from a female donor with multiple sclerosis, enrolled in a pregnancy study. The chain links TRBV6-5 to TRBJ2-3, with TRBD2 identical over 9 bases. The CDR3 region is CASSYRTSEHTQYF. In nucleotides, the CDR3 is TGTGCCAGCAGTTACAGGACTAGCGAACATACGCAGTATTTT.